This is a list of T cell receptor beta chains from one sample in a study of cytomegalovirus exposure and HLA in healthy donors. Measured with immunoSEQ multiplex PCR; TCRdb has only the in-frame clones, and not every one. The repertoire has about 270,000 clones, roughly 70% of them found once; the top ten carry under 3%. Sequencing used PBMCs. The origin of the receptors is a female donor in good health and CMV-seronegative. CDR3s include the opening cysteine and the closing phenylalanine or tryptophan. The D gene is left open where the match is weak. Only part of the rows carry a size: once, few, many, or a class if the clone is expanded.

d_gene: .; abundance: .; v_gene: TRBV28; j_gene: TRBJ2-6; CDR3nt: TGTGCCAGCAGTCTCTCCTCTGGGGCCAACGTCCTGACTTTC; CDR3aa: CASSLSSGANVLTF
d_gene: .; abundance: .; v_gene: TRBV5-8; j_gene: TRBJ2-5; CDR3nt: TGTGCCAGCAGCTTAGAGATCATCCAGTACTTC; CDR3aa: CASSLEIIQYF
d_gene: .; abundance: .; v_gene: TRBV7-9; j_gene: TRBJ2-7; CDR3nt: TGTGCCAGCAGCTCGGGGGACTACGAGCAGTACTTC; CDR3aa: CASSSGDYEQYF
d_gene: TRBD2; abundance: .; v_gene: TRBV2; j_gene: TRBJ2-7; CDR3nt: TGTGCCAGCAGTGAATTTGTTGGACTAGCGGCCTCCTACGAGCAGTACTTC; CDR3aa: CASSEFVGLAASYEQYF
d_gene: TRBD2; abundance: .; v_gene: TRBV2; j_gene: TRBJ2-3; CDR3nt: TGTGCCAGCAGTGAAGGGATAGCGGGAGGTGTAGATACGCAGTATTTT; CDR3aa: CASSEGIAGGVDTQYF
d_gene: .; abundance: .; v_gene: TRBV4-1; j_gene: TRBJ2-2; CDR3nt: TGCGCCAGCAGCCTTGTTCTAGCATCCACCGGGGAGCTGTTTTTT; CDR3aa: CASSLVLASTGELFF
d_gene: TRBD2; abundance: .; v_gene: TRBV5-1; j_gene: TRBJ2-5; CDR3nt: TGCGCCAGCAGCCGAGGGGTAGCGGGAGCGCAAGAGACCCAGTACTTC; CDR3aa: CASSRGVAGAQETQYF
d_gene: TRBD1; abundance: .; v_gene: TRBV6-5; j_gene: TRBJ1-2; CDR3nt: TGTGCCAGCAGCTCCGTGAGGGGGCAAAACTATGGCTACACCTTC; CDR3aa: CASSSVRGQNYGYTF
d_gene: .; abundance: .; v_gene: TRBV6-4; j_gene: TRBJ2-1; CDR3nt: TGTGCCAGCAGTGACTCTTCGGCGGGGTCCTACAATGAGCAGTTCTTC; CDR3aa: CASSDSSAGSYNEQFF
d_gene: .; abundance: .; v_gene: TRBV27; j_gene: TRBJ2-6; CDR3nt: TGTGCCAGCAGTTCCTGGACAGCTGGGGCCAACGTCCTGACTTTC; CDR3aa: CASSSWTAGANVLTF
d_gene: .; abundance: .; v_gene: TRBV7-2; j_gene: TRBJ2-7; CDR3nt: TGTGCCAGCAGCCCTACGCTGATAGCGCGGTACGAGCAGTACTTC; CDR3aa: CASSPTLIARYEQYF
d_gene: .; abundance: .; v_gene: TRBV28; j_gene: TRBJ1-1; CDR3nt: TGTGCCAGCCTTGGACAGATGAACACTGAAGCTTTCTTT; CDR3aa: CASLGQMNTEAFF
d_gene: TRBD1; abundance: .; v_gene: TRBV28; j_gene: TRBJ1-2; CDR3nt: TGTGCCAGCAGTTTCAGGGCAGGGGGGGGCTACACCTTC; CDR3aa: CASSFRAGGGYTF
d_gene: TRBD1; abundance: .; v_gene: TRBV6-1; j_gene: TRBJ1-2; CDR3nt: TGTGCCAATACAGGGGATTTGGGCTATGGCTACACCTTC; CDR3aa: CANTGDLGYGYTF
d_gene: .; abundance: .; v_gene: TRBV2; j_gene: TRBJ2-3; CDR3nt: TGTGCCAGCGTATCTCAGGGGGGAGTGGCAGATACGCAGTATTTT; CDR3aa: CASVSQGGVADTQYF
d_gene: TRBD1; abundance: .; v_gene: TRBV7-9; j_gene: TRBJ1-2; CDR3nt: TGTGCCAGCAGCCTGACAGGGGGCGCGGATGGCTACACCTTC; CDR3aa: CASSLTGGADGYTF
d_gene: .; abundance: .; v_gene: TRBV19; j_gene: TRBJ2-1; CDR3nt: TGTGCCAGTAGTATAGATTATGGCAGGGTTGTAAACAATGAGCAGTTCTTC; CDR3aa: CASSIDYGRVVNNEQFF
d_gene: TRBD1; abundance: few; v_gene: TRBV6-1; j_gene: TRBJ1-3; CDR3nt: TGTGCCAGCAGGCACAGGGGTTACGGAAACACCATATATTTT; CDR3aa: CASRHRGYGNTIYF
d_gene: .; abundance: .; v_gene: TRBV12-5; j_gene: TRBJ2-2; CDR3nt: TGTGCTAGTGCCGCGCGCGGGTCGAACACCGGGGAGCTGTTTTTT; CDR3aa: CASAARGSNTGELFF
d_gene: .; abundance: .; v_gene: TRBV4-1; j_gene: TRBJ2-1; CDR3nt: TGCGCCAGCAGCCAAGCGAACCTCGGGAGCTCCTACAATGAGCAGTTCTTC; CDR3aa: CASSQANLGSSYNEQFF
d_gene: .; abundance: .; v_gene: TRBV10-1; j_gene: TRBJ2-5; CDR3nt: TGCGCCAGCAGTGGAACTAGCCTGTCGAGGCAGTACTTC; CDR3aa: CASSGTSLSRQYF
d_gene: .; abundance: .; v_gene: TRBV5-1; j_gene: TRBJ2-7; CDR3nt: TGCGCCAGCAGGATGGGCAGAGATACTGGGGAGCAGTACTTC; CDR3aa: CASRMGRDTGEQYF
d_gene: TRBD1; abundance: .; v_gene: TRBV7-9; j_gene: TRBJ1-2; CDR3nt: TGTGCCAGCACCCCTACCGGGACAGGGGCTAACTATGGCTACACCTTC; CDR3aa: CASTPTGTGANYGYTF
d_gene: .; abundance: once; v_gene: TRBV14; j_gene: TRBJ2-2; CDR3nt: TGTGCCAGCAGCCACCTTTCTACCGGGGAGCTGTTTTTT; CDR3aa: CASSHLSTGELFF
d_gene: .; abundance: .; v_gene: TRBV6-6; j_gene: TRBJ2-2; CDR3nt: TGTGCCAGCACCCTTGAAGAGGGTGGGATCGGGGAGCTGTTTTTT; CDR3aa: CASTLEEGGIGELFF
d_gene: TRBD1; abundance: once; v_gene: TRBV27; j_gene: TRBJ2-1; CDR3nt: TGTGCCAGCAGCTACCGGGACAGGGACCAAAATGAGCAGTTCTTC; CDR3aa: CASSYRDRDQNEQFF
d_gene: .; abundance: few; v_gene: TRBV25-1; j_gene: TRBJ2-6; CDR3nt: TGTGCCAGCAGTGCCCAGGGGAACTCTGGGGCCAACGTCCTGACTTTC; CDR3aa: CASSAQGNSGANVLTF
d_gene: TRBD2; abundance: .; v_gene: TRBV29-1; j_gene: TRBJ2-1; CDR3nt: TGCAGCACCTCTAGCGGGAGTAATGAGCAGTTCTTC; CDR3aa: CSTSSGSNEQFF
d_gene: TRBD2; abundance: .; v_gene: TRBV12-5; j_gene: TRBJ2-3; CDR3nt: TGTGCTAGTGGTTTTGGGCTAGCGGTCACAGATACGCAGTATTTT; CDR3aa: CASGFGLAVTDTQYF
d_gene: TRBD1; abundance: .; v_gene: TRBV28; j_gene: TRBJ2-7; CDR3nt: TGTGCCAGCAGTGGTCCGGGACAGATGTACGAGCAGTACTTC; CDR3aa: CASSGPGQMYEQYF
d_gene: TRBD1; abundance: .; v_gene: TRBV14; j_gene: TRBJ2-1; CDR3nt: TGTGCCAGCAGCCAGGACAGGGGATACAATGAGCAGTTCTTC; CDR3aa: CASSQDRGYNEQFF
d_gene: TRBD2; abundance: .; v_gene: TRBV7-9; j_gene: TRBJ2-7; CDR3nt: TGTGCCAGCAGCCAAGCCGGGACTAGCGGTCACCCCTACGAGCAGTACTTC; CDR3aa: CASSQAGTSGHPYEQYF
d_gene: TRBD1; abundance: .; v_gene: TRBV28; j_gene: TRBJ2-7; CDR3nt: TGTGCCAGCAGCTATACAGGGGGAAGGACCTACGAGCAGTACTTC; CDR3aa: CASSYTGGRTYEQYF
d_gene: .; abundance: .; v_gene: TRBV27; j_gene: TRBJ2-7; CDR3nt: TGTGCCAGCAGTTTTGTTGGCAACGAGCAGTACTTC; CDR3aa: CASSFVGNEQYF
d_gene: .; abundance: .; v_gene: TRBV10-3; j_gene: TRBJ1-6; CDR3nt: TGTGCCATCAGCCGGGGGAATTCACCCCTCCACTTT; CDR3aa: CAISRGNSPLHF
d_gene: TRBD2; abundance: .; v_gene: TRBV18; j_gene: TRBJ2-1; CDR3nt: TGTGCCAGCTCACCAACTCCTAGCGGAATCGATCACAATGAGCAGTTCTTC; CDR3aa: CASSPTPSGIDHNEQFF
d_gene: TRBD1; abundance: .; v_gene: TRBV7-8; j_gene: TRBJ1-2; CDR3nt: TGTGCCAGCAGCTTACCGGGACAGGGGGAAGGCTATGGCTACACCTTC; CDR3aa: CASSLPGQGEGYGYTF
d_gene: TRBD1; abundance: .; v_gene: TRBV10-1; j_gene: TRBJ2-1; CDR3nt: TGCGCCAGCAGTGAGCTGGGACAGGGGGCCGACCTCAAGCAGTTCTTC; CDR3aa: CASSELGQGADLKQFF
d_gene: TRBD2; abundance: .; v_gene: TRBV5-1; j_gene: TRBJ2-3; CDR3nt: TGCGCCAGCAGCTTGGTTCTAGCGGGAACCACAGATACGCAGTATTTT; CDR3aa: CASSLVLAGTTDTQYF
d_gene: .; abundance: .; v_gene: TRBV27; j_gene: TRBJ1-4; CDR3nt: TGTGCCAGCAGTGGCCGGGGGAAACTGTTTTTT; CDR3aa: CASSGRGKLFF
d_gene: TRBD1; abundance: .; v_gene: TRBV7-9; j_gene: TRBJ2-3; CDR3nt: TGTGCCAGCAGCTCTGGACAGGGTCTAGAAGATACGCAGTATTTT; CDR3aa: CASSSGQGLEDTQYF
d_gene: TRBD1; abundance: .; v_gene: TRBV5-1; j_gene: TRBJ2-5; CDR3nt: TGCGCCAGCAGCTTGGGATCGGCAGGGGGCGTGGAGACCCAGTACTTC; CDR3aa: CASSLGSAGGVETQYF
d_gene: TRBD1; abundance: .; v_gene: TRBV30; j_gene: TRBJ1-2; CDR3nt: TGTGCCTGGAGCTATTTCCCAGACAGGGCAATCCCTAACTATGGCTACACCTTC; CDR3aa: CAWSYFPDRAIPNYGYTF
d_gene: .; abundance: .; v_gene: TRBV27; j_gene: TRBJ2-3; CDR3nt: TGTGCCAGCAGCGGAGGAGATACGCAGTATTTT; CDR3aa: CASSGGDTQYF
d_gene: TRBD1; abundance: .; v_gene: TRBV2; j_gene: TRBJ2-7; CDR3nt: TGTGCCAGCAGTGCCCAGGGACAGGCGACCTCTAAGCAGTACTTC; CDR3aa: CASSAQGQATSKQYF
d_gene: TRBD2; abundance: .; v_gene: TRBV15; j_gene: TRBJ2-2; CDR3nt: TGTGCCACCAGGCCTAGCGGGACGAACACCGGGGAGCTGTTTTTT; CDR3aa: CATRPSGTNTGELFF
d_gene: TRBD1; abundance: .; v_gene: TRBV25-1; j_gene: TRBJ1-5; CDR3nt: TGTGCCAGCAGTGAATTTGGACAGGGGGATGGACAGCCCCAGCATTTT; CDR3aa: CASSEFGQGDGQPQHF
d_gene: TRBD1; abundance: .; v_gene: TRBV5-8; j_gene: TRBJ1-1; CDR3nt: TGTGCCAGCAGCTTGGGGACAGGGGTGAACACTGAAGCTTTCTTT; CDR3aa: CASSLGTGVNTEAFF
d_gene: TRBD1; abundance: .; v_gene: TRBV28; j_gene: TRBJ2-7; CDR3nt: TGCGAAAGTAGGGACAGGGCCTCCTACGAGCAGTACTTC; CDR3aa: CESRDRASYEQYF
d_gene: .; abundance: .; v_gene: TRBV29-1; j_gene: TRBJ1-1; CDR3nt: TGCAGCGTCGGCGTCGGGACACAGAACACTGAAGCTTTCTTT; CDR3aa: CSVGVGTQNTEAFF
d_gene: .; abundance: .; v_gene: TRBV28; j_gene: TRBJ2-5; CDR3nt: TGTGCCAGCAGTCCCTCCAGGGGATTACGGGCCCAGTACTTC; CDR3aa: CASSPSRGLRAQYF
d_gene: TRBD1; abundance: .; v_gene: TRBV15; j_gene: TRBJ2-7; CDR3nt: TGTGCCACCAGCGGAAACAGGGGTCCCTACGAGCAGTACTTC; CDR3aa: CATSGNRGPYEQYF
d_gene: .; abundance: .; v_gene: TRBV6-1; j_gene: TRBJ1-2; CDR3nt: TGTGCCAGCAGTGGGCAATCCTATGGCTACACCTTC; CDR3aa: CASSGQSYGYTF
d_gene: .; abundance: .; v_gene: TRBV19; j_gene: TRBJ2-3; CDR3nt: TGTGCCAGTAGTATAGGGACAGTTGACACAGATACGCAGTATTTT; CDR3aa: CASSIGTVDTDTQYF
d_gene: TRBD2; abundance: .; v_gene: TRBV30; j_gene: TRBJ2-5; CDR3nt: TGTGCCTGGAGTGGACTAGCGGGAGGGGAGACCCAGTACTTC; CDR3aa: CAWSGLAGGETQYF
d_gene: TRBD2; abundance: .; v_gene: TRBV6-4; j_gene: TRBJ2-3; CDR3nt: TGTGCCAGCAGTAAATGGGGGGGAAGCACAGATACGCAGTATTTT; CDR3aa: CASSKWGGSTDTQYF